One sample yielded the 15 T cell receptor delta chains listed below, sequenced in a study of gammadelta T cells in human blood. TCRdb re-called the RT-PCR reads via CATT. The table has 1,000 to 1,500 delta-chain clones, roughly 9.7% seen once. The sequenced sample was non-Vgamma9Vdelta2 gamma-delta T cells from infant blood. Receptor source: a human donor.

Comments on this clone: A far bigger clonotype differs at one base, so this is likely a read error. The chain uses TRDV1 and TRDJ1, with D possibly matching TRDD3 (5 bases). Trimming left V 2 bases short and J 4 bases short, with 17 bases between. CDR3 length equals 16 residues. Germline values: CDR1 TSWWSYY, CDR2 QGS. The CDR3 bases are TGTGCTCTTGGGGAAGAGATACTTGGGAGGGTCGATAAACTCATCTTT. It translates to CALGEEILGRVDKLIF.

This clone is medium-sized by share. The chain uses TRDV1 and TRDJ1, with TRDD2 identical over 7 bases. From germline, CDR1 is TSWWSYY and CDR2 QGS. The CDR3 totals 16 residues. J gave up 1 base and V 6 bases, and 11 bases lay outside the gene matches. The CDR3 sequence: CALGKGNSYFTDKLIF. The CDR3 bases are TGTGCTCTTGGCAAGGGTAATTCCTACTTCACCGATAAACTCATCTTT.

Called V gene: TRDV1; the J gene was not called; whether TRDD2, the table's D call, matches the DNA was not checked. Germline CDR1 reads TSWWSYY; CDR2 reads QGS. CDR3 length: 19 residues. In nucleotides, the CDR3 is TGTGCTCTTGGGGACCGCGACCCTTCCTTCCTACATGGGTACTGGGGCCTACACTTC. The encoded protein is CALGDRDPSFLHGYWGLHF.

This clone was seen a handful of times. A far larger clone differs by one base, so this is likely a read error. The sample holds other DNA sequences that translate to the same CDR3. The V gene is TRDV1, the J gene TRDJ3, with D perhaps being TRDD2 or TRDD3 (7 bases each). In germline, CDR1 is TSWWSYY, CDR2 QGS. The CDR3 totals 25 residues. With 6 bases removed from V and 1 base from J, the gap between germline ends came to 37 bases. This chain's CDR3 is CALGELIPFPTQGYLTSWDTRQMFF. In DNA form, the CDR3 reads TGTGCTCTTGGCGAATTAATCCCCTTTCCTACCCAGGGATACTTAACTTCCTGGGACACCCGACAGATGTTTTTC.

This rearrangement joins TRDV1 to TRDJ1, with a possible D match to TRDD3 (5 bases). V was trimmed by 0 bases and J by 0 bases, leaving 14 bases between them. The length of the CDR3 is 17 residues. The germline CDR1 and CDR2 sequences are TSWWSYY and QGS. The CDR3 DNA is TGTGCTCTTGGGGAACTTCGCCGGGGACCTTACACCGATAAACTCATCTTT. Its translation: CALGELRRGPYTDKLIF.

For this clone: A far larger clone is one nucleotide away, so this likely arose from a read error. Other nucleotide sequences in the sample specify the same CDR3. The rearrangement uses TRDV1 and TRDJ1, with D hard to call. This CDR3 spans 16 amino acids. CDR1 is TSWWSYY, CDR2 QGS, per germline. Trimming took off 1 base at V and 6 bases at J, with 18 bases between the two ends. This CDR3 is CALGERGLPKSHKLIF. The CDR3 DNA is TGTGCTCTTGGGGAACGGGGCCTCCCCAAAAGTCATAAACTCATCTTT.

The table lists this clone with a few counts. A far more abundant clone sits one base away, making this likely a read error. This chain connects TRDV1 to TRDJ2, with TRDD3 identical over 10 bases. Germline assignment: CDR1 TSWWSYY and CDR2 QGS. The CDR3 extends over 18 amino acids. The trim removed 2 bases at V and 9 bases at J, leaving 15 bases unmatched. CDR3 bases: TGTGCTCTTGGGGAAGATCCCTTCCTCTGGGGGATAACAACACAACTCTTCTTT. Protein sequence: CALGEDPFLWGITTQLFF.

As for this clone: With only one base between it and a far larger clone, this is likely a read error. This chain uses TRDV1 with TRDJ1; unclear D gene. V was trimmed by 2 bases and J by 3 bases, leaving 13 bases between them. Germline V gene lookup returns CDR1 TSWWSYY and CDR2 QGS. The CDR3 has 15 residues. CDR3 bases: TGTGCTCTTGGGGAATTGCCCCTCCGGGCCGATAAACTCATCTTT. It translates to CALGELPLRADKLIF.

This clone is categorized as medium-sized. The chain recombines TRDV1 with TRDJ1, with 7 bases fitting TRDD3. V trimming: 1 base; J trimming: 0 bases; junction bases outside the gene matches: 20. Germline V gene sequence: CDR1 TSWWSYY, CDR2 QGS. The CDR3 runs 21 residues. The CDR3 bases are TGTGCTCTTGGGGAACAATCCCAGGATCAACTGGGGACCCAATACACCGATAAACTCATCTTT. Amino acids: CALGEQSQDQLGTQYTDKLIF.

This clone is large by share. The same CDR3 is also encoded by other DNA sequences in this sample. This chain uses TRDV1 with TRDJ1; 9 bases align to TRDD3. The CDR3 is 20 amino acids. The ends lost 3 bases at V and 2 bases at J; junction bases unmatched: 19. The germline V gene encodes CDR1 TSWWSYY and CDR2 QGS. This CDR3 is CALGDERRVGGGYQTDKLIF. The CDR3 bases are TGTGCTCTTGGGGACGAAAGGAGGGTCGGAGGGGGATACCAGACCGATAAACTCATCTTT.

For this clone: This is likely an artifact of a read error, given a far larger clone one base away. The chain joins TRDV3 to TRDJ3; the D gene is possibly TRDD3 (6 bases). TCRdb offers no J gene call, so here the DNA was matched to germline to obtain one. V lost 0 bases and J lost 0, with 12 bases in between. This CDR3 contains 17 residues. The V gene's germline CDR1 is TVYSNPD and CDR2 GDNSRS (reference sequence). The CDR3 reads CAFSGGPTSWDTRQMFF. CDR3 in DNA: TGTGCCTTTAGTGGGGGTCCAACCTCCTGGGACACCCGACAGATGTTTTTC.

This clone was detected only a few times. J is TRDJ1 and V is TRDV1, with 8 bases matching TRDD3. TCRdb records no J gene; here it was assigned by comparing the DNA to germline. This CDR3 has 20 residues. Unmatched junction bases numbered 19, after V lost 0 bases and J lost 4 bases. Germline V gene data show CDR1 as TSWWSYY and CDR2 as QGS. The CDR3 is CALGELHESQAGGRGDKLIF. The DNA for the CDR3 is TGTGCTCTTGGGGAACTCCATGAATCCCAAGCTGGGGGACGAGGCGATAAACTCATCTTT.

This clone has a handful of counts. Only one base separates this from a far larger clonotype, so it likely reflects a read error. This same CDR3 is encoded by further DNA sequences in the sample. The chain links TRDV1 to TRDJ1; 12 bases agree with TRDD3. Germline assignment: CDR1 TSWWSYY and CDR2 QGS. Losses at the gene ends were 0 bases for V and 2 bases for J; bases not matched to a gene: 13. The length of the CDR3 is 20 residues. This CDR3 reads CALGELVGCTGGYYTDKLIF. The CDR3 nucleotides are TGTGCTCTTGGGGAACTAGTGGGATGTACTGGGGGATACTATACCGATAAACTCATCTTT.

Points on this clone: Since a far larger clone is one base different, this is likely a read error. Other DNA sequences from this sample encode an identical CDR3 as well. The gene calls are TRDV1 and TRDJ1, with D perhaps matching TRDD3 (6 bases). The CDR3 has 17 residues. Germline V gene data show CDR1 as TSWWSYY and CDR2 as QGS. In DNA form, the CDR3 reads TGTGCTCTGGGGGAGGGGCGGGGACACGGATACACCGATAAACTCATCTTT. It yields the protein CALGEGRGHGYTDKLIF.

A remark on this clone: A single base is all that separates this from a far larger clone, so a read error is likely. The chain is built from TRAV29/DV5 and TRDJ1, with 8 bases matching TRDD2. TCRdb lists no J gene, so it was determined here by aligning the DNA to germline. The V and J ends lost 2 bases and 1 base, in that order; junction bases with no gene match: 25. Germline CDR1 NSMFDY, CDR2 ISSIKDK. This CDR3 region has 21 residues. CDR3 in amino acids: CAARVFLREKLWPVTTDKLIF. CDR3 nucleotide sequence: TGTGCAGCAAGGGTCTTCCTACGGGAAAAATTGTGGCCTGTGACCACCGATAAACTCATCTTT.